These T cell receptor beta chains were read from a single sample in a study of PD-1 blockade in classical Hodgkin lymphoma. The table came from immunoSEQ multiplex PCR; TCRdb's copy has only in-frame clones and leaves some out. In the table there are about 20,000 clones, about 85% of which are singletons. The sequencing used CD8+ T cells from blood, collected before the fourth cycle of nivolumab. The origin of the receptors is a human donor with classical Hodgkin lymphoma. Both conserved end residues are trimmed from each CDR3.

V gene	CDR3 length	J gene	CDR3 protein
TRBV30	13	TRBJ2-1	AWSSGGGLYNEQF
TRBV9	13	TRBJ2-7	ASSVTSGKVYEQY
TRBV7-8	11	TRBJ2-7	ASSSRTNYEQY
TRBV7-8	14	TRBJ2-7	AITLLSPGGTYEQY
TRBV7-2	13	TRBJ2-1	ASSRQRNSYNEQF
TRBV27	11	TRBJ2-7	ASSLPGFYEQY
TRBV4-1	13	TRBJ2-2	ASSPVQRFTGELF
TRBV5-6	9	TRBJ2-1	ASSQTGLEF
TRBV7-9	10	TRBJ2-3	ASSPGPKGGY
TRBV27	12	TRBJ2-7	ASSWLDGSYEQY
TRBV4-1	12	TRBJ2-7	ASSHPGQGYEQY
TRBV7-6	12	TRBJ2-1	ASSLWGVYNEQF
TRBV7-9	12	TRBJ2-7	ASKEVHVLHEQY
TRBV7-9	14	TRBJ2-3	ASSSAGRSPTDTQY
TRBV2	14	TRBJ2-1	ASSLVPGQGAEEQF
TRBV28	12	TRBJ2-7	ASSLTGMGYEQY
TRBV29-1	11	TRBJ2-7	SVVFLLGPEQY
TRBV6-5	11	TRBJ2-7	ASSWASTYEQY
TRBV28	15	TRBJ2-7	ASSLGWGGTGDYEQY
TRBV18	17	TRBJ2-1	ASSPRGGQGRSSYNEQF
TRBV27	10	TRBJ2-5	ASSYRGETQY
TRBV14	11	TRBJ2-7	ASSQVQGYEQY
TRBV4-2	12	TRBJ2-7	ASSQGGQGPEQY
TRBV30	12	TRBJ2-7	AWLPTGFSYEQY
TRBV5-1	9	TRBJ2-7	ASSFGYEQY
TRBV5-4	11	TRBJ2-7	ASSRGEGYEQY
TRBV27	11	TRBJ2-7	ASSLSLGNEQY
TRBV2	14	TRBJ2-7	ASSEGQIFVAYEQY
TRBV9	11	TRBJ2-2	ASSVGHPGELF
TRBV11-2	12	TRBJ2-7	ASSLDGQTYEQY
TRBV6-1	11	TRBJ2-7	ASSAGQLYEQY
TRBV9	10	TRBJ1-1	ASSATGTEAF
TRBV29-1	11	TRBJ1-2	SVEETSNYGYT
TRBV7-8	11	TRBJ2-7	ASSLGAGGEQY
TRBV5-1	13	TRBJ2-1	ASSLGGGQVNEQF
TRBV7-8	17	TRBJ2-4	ASSRSPESGQGTGNIQY
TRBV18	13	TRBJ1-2	ASSLFARNRRPYT
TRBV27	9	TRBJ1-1	ASSLGQKAF
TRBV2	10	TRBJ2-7	ASMGRGYEQY
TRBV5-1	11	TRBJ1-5	ASSLAGDQPQH
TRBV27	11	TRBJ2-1	ASSLSTTDEQF
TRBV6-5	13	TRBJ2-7	ASSNLRDNSYEQY
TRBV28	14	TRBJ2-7	ASSYGIGTPPYEQY
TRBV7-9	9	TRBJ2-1	ASSSRDEEF
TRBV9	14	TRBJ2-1	ASSVVRTGLENEQF
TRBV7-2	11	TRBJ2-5	ASLARPQETQY
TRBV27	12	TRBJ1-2	ASSLQGGNYGYT
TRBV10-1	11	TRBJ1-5	ASSAGGRQPQH
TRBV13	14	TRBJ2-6	ASSLVRVTGANVLT
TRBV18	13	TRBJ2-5	ASSPPRGRGETQY
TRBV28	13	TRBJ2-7	ASSMIRDRNNEQY
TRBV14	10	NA	ASSQGIYEQY
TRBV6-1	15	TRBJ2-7	ASSELPTSGILYEQY
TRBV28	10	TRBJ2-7	ASSPLGGEQY
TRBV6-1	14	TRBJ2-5	ASSEDKWPSQETQY
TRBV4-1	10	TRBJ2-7	ASSRGSGEQY
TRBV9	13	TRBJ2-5	ASSVWGAGGETQY
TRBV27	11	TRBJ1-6	ASSLSTLSPLH